Following are 9 T cell receptor beta chains from one sample sequenced in a study of blood T cell repertoires in COVID-19. The protocol was immunoSEQ multiplex PCR, while the TCRdb copy is restricted to in-frame clones and leaves out a portion. This sample yields 200,000 to 250,000 clones, of which about 80% are seen a single time; 1.8% belongs to the top ten. Sequencing input: PBMCs or T cells enriched from blood (not recorded which). These receptors were taken from a man in his fifties or sixties who had recovered from COVID-19.

CDR3 nucleotides: TGTGCCAGCAGTCCCCCTGGGAGGAGAGTTGGGGTTTCAATTATTGAAGCTTTCTTT. Protein sequence: CASSPPGRRVGVSIIEAFF. The chain uses TRBV2 and TRBJ1-1; D not certain. Between the trimmed V and J ends, which lost 5 bases and 7 bases, there was a span of 32 bases. CDR1 is SNHLY, CDR2 FYNNEI, per germline. CDR3 length equals 19 residues.

The rearrangement links TRBV27 to TRBJ2-2, with 7 positions matching TRBD1. The CDR3 sequence is 18 residues long. V lost 0 bases and J lost 5; bases outside the gene matches: 12. The germline V gene encodes CDR1 MNHEY and CDR2 SMNVEV (reference sequence). CDR3 in amino acids: CASSLSLGTVIETGELFF. In DNA, the CDR3 is TGTGCCAGCAGTTTATCGTTAGGGACAGTCATTGAGACCGGGGAGCTGTTTTTT.

The chain links TRBV7-9 to TRBJ2-1, with D possibly matching TRBD1 (5 bases). This CDR3 has 15 amino acids. The germline V gene encodes CDR1 SEHNR and CDR2 FQNEAQ (reference sequence). With 1 base removed from V and 7 bases from J, the gap between germline ends came to 14 bases. The DNA for the CDR3 is TGTGCCAGCAGCTTAGTTGGGGCCCCACAGAATGAGCAGTTCTTC. Residues: CASSLVGAPQNEQFF.

The rearrangement links TRBV6-2 or TRBV6-3 to TRBJ2-1; 8 positions match TRBD1. Germline V lookup: CDR1 MNHEY, CDR2 SVGEGT. The CDR3 sequence is 16 residues long. The V and J ends lost 6 bases and 7 bases, in that order; junction bases with no gene match: 14. CDR3 in DNA: TGTGCCAGCAGCCAGGGACAGGTTAGGTCCAGGAATGAGCAGTTCTTC. The encoded protein is CASSQGQVRSRNEQFF.

The chain couples TRBV30 to TRBJ1-5, with a possible D match to TRBD1 (5 bases). Trimming left V 3 bases short and J 6 bases short, with 12 bases between. The CDR3 contains 13 residues. The germline CDR1 and CDR2 sequences are GTSNPN and SVGIG (reference sequence). CDR3: CAWSSGHAQPQHF. The CDR3 region has the DNA TGTGCCTGGAGCTCAGGACACGCTCAGCCCCAGCATTTT.

The chain links TRBV11-2 to TRBJ1-1, with 7 bases that match TRBD1. Germline CDR1 SGHAT, CDR2 FQNNGV. The CDR3 spans 15 residues. The V and J ends lost 0 bases and 8 bases, in that order; junction bases with no gene match: 9. DNA of the CDR3: TGTGCCAGCAGCTTAGAGGAGGGGGCAAAAAAGGAAGCTTTCTTT. Translation: CASSLEEGAKKEAFF.

V gene TRBV5-4 combines with J gene TRBJ1-2, with a possible D match to TRBD1 (5 bases). This CDR3 has 13 amino acids. Germline V gives CDR1 SGHNT, CDR2 YYREEE (reference sequence). Trimming removed 0 bases at V and 4 bases at J, with 7 bases between. The DNA for the CDR3 is TGTGCCAGCAGCTTGGAGGGGCCCTATGGCTACACCTTC. Residues: CASSLEGPYGYTF.

The rearrangement joins TRBV11-2 to TRBJ1-4, with TRBD1 matching 8 bases. Germline loops: CDR1 SGHAT, CDR2 FQNNGV. With V trimmed by 4 bases and J by 5 bases, 6 bases remained unmatched. This CDR3 has 15 amino acids. DNA for the CDR3: TGTGCCAGCAGCTCCAGGGGGCGTGGGAATGAAAAACTGTTTTTT. The encoded protein is CASSSRGRGNEKLFF.

The CDR3 sequence: CASSPPAGGEETQYF. The CDR3 bases are TGTGCCAGCTCACCACCGGCGGGGGGGGAAGAGACCCAGTACTTC. The chain has TRBV18 and TRBJ2-5; 9 bases match TRBD2. Trimming took 0 bases from V and 3 from J; bases not matched to a gene: 2. The CDR3 is made up of 15 amino acids. Germline-derived CDR1 and CDR2 are KGHSH and LQKENI.